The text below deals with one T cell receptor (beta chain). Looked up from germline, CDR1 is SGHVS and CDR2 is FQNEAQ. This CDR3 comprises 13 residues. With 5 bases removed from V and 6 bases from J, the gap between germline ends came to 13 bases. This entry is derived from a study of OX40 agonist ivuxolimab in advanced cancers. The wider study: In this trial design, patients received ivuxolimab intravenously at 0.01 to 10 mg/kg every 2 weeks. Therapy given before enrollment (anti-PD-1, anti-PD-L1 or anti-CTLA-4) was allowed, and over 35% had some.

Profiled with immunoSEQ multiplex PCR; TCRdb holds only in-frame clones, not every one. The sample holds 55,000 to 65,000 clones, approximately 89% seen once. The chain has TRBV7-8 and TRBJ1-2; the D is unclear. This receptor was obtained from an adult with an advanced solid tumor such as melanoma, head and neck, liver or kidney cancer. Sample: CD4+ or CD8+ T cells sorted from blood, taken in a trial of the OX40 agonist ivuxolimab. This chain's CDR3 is CASSLGPDNGYTF. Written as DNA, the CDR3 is TGTGCCAGCAGCCTAGGACCCGATAATGGCTACACCTTC.